The entry below describes one T cell receptor beta chain. Antigen: not known. This record belongs to a study of cytomegalovirus exposure and HLA in healthy donors. Background on the study: About 200 million T cells yielded 120 million or so unique TCR beta sequences, as an earlier analysis found.

General study findings and limits: Per a prior analysis, the majority of TCR beta V segments were productive roughly 90% or roughly 30% of the time.

The primer mix had 60 Vbeta and 13 Jbeta primers. The repertoire was sequenced with immunoSEQ multiplex PCR; TCRdb's copy has only in-frame clones and lacks some. The sample totals about 110,000 clones; its top ten clones hold approximately 6.2%. This receptor was identified in a man aged 40-49 years in good health and CMV-seropositive. Material: PBMCs.

The CDR3 here is CASSLMANYNEQFF. The CDR3 DNA reads TGTGCCAGCAGCTTAATGGCCAACTACAATGAGCAGTTCTTC. V and J are TRBV7-9 and TRBJ2-1; D is unclear. The CDR3 loop spans 14 amino acids. CDR1 and CDR2 from the germline V gene are SEHNR and FQNEAQ (reference sequence). Trimming took 2 bases from V and 3 from J, leaving 8 bases between them.